One and the same sample provided the 29 T cell receptor beta chains below, sequenced in a study of shared clonotypes between healthy human individuals. Generated by immunoSEQ multiplex PCR, the TCRdb table keeps only in-frame clones and is missing some. The sample includes some 500,000 clones, around 96% of them seen just once. Sequencing used naive CD4+ T cells sorted from blood. The subset: CD45RA+ positively selected. These TCRs come from a woman in her thirties in good health.

This chain joins TRBV7-9 and TRBJ1-5, with a tentative D call TRBD1 (6 bases). Germline values: CDR1 SEHNR, CDR2 FQNEAQ (reference sequence). Trimming left V 5 bases short and J 11 bases short, with 19 bases between. The CDR3 spans 14 residues. The CDR3 sequence: CASSPQGPYRTQHF. CDR3 nucleotide sequence: TGTGCCAGCAGCCCTCAGGGGCCCTACAGGACCCAGCATTTT.

The CDR3 region is CASSPSGQRSGTYEQYF. In DNA, the CDR3 is TGTGCCAGCAGCCCCTCAGGCCAGCGTAGCGGGACTTACGAGCAGTACTTC. The gene calls are TRBV9 and TRBJ2-5; 8 bases fit TRBD2. The DNA matches TRBJ2-7 better at its end, which makes the J call doubtful. This CDR3 has 17 amino acids. Germline V gene sequence: CDR1 SGDLS, CDR2 YYNGEE.

The CDR3 region is CASSLSLGVYEQYF. CDR3 bases: TGTGCCAGCAGTTTATCCCTGGGGGTCTACGAGCAGTACTTC. This chain uses TRBV27 with TRBJ2-7; TRBD1 or TRBD2 may be the D gene (5 bases each). This CDR3 has 14 residues. Germline-derived CDR1 and CDR2 are MNHEY and SMNVEV (reference sequence). The germline V and J ends were trimmed by 0 bases and 3 bases, with 9 bases remaining between them.

The chain links TRBV6-1 to TRBJ2-7; TRBD1 agrees at 10 bases. V dropped 6 bases and J dropped 5; count of bases not matched to a gene: 4. This CDR3 is 13 amino acids long. Germline lookup yields CDR1 MNHNS and CDR2 SASEGT. CDR3 sequence: CASRGDRGHEQYF. As DNA, the CDR3 is TGTGCCAGCAGGGGGGACAGGGGACACGAGCAGTACTTC.

The chain is built from TRBV6-1 and TRBJ1-2; the D is unclear. Germline V CDR1 and CDR2: MNHNS, SASEGT. The V gene lost 11 bases and the J gene lost 7 bases, with 23 bases spanning the gap. The CDR3 loop spans 14 amino acids. The CDR3 DNA reads as TGTGCCGTTCAGAGGGCAGGCCCCCTACGTGGCTACACCTTC. It is translated as CAVQRAGPLRGYTF.

The V call is TRBV11-3, the J call TRBJ1-4; 7 nucleotides align to TRBD1. V lost 5 bases to trimming and J lost 4 bases; unmatched junction nucleotides: 7. The CDR3 has 15 residues. CDR1 is SGHNT, CDR2 YENEEA, per germline. The CDR3 coding sequence is TGTGCCAGCAGCCCCCCGGGACAGATTAATGAAAAACTGTTTTTT. This gives the protein CASSPPGQINEKLFF. The variable domain in full, with the rest retrieved from reference TRBV11-3 and TRBJ1-4, is EAGVVQSPRYKIIEKKQPVAFWCNPISGHNTLYWYLQNLGQGPELLIRYENEEAVDDSQLPKDRFSAERLKGVDSTLKIQPAELGDSAVYLCASSPPGQINEKLFFGSGTQLSVL.

The genes are TRBV5-4 and TRBJ2-5; D unresolved. V lost 5 bases to trimming and J lost 4 bases, with 9 bases between them. This CDR3 region has 12 residues. The germline gives CDR1 SGHNT, CDR2 YYREEE (reference sequence). CDR3: CASSRSGETQYF. CDR3 nucleotides: TGTGCCAGCAGTCGTTCTGGAGAGACCCAGTACTTC.

The V gene is TRBV4-1, the J gene TRBJ2-5; weak D call: TRBD1 (6 bases). Trimming took 4 bases from V and 2 from J, leaving 20 bases between them. Germline CDR1 MGHRA, CDR2 YSYEKL. The CDR3 is 17 residues long. The CDR3 loop reads CASSLNQGRGTQETQYF. CDR3 DNA: TGCGCCAGCAGCCTCAACCAAGGCAGGGGTACACAAGAGACCCAGTACTTC.

The V call is TRBV6-4, the J call TRBJ2-7; 9 nucleotides line up with TRBD2. Per the germline V gene, CDR1 is MRHNA and CDR2 is SNTAGT. V lost 2 bases, J lost 3 bases, and 17 bases stayed unmatched. The CDR3 totals 19 residues. In DNA, the CDR3 is TGTGCCAGCAGTGACGCGGGGGGGAGTAGACAGGAGCACATCTACGAGCAGTACTTC. This sequence encodes CASSDAGGSRQEHIYEQYF.

This chain links TRBV28 with TRBJ1-1, with D maybe TRBD1 (5 bases). The V and J ends lost 3 bases and 4 bases respectively, with 15 bases between them. This CDR3 contains 15 residues. Looked up from germline, CDR1 is MDHEN and CDR2 is SYDVKM. The DNA for the CDR3 is TGTGCCAGCAGTTTGGTCGGCAGGGCGCGCACTGAAGCTTTCTTT. This gives the protein CASSLVGRARTEAFF.

In its sample, this clone was seen once. The J gene is TRBJ2-7, the V gene TRBV27; the match to TRBD2 covers 13 bases. The germline V gene encodes CDR1 MNHEY and CDR2 SMNVEV (reference sequence). The CDR3 spans 19 residues. V dropped 2 bases and J dropped 3; count of bases not matched to a gene: 13. The CDR3 nucleotides read TGTGCCAGCAGTTTACGGACTAGCGGGAGCCCGCTGACCTTCTACGAGCAGTACTTC. This codes for CASSLRTSGSPLTFYEQYF.

This clone was counted once. The J gene is TRBJ2-4, the V gene TRBV10-3; 12 nucleotides align to TRBD1. J lost 6 bases, V lost 4 bases, and 7 bases had no gene match. This CDR3 contains 16 residues. Germline CDR1 reads ENHRY; CDR2 reads SYGVKD. Here the CDR3 DNA reads TGTGCCATCAGTGTGGGACAGGGGGCCGGATTAAACATTCAGTACTTC. It specifies CAISVGQGAGLNIQYF.

V and J are TRBV2 and TRBJ2-5; D gene ambiguous. CDR1 is SNHLY, CDR2 FYNNEI, per germline. Trimming shortened V by 6 bases and J by 5 bases, and 10 bases separated the two germline ends. The CDR3 length is 12 residues. Here the CDR3 DNA reads TGTGCCAGCAGCGGAAATGTGGAGACCCAGTACTTC. It specifies CASSGNVETQYF.

The rearrangement links TRBV5-4 to TRBJ2-7; D is perhaps TRBD2 (5 bases). Trimming left V 7 bases short and J 0 bases short, with 14 bases between. This CDR3 has 14 residues. Germline CDR1 and CDR2: SGHNT and YYREEE (reference sequence). Written as DNA, the CDR3 is TGTGCCAGCTCCCCTAGCCCCAGCTCCTACGAGCAGTACTTC. Protein: CASSPSPSSYEQYF.

V and J are TRBV7-2 and TRBJ2-3; 11 positions agree with TRBD2. There are 16 residues in the CDR3. Losses at the gene ends were 5 bases for V and 2 bases for J; bases not matched to a gene: 6. Germline V gene lookup returns CDR1 SGHTA and CDR2 FQGNSA. The CDR3 DNA is TGTGCCAGCAGCCAAATGGGACTAGCGGACACAGATACGCAGTATTTT. It specifies CASSQMGLADTDTQYF.

This chain uses TRBV25-1 with TRBJ2-3; no reliable D call. CDR1 is MGHDK, CDR2 SYGVNS, per germline. The V end was cut by 2 bases, the J end by 0 bases, with 6 bases between. The CDR3 runs 14 residues. CDR3 amino acids: CASSEQLSTDTQYF. In DNA, the CDR3 is TGTGCCAGCAGTGAACAGCTTAGCACAGATACGCAGTATTTT.

V usage is TRBV6-5 and J usage is TRBJ1-2, with 7 bases identical to TRBD1. V shed 4 bases, J shed 7 bases, and the junction held 3 bases outside the gene matches. Germline CDR1 MNHEY, CDR2 SVGAGI. The CDR3 loop spans 12 amino acids. In DNA form, the CDR3 reads TGTGCCAGCAGTTCTGACAGGGCTGGCTACACCTTC. It yields the protein CASSSDRAGYTF.

The V call is TRBV16, the J call TRBJ2-7; D possibly corresponds to TRBD1 (5 bases). The CDR3 is made up of 14 amino acids. V was pared by 4 bases and J by 0 bases, with 10 bases between. Germline V gene sequence: CDR1 KGHSY, CDR2 FQNENV. The CDR3: CASSRQGGSYEQYF. Written as DNA, the CDR3 is TGTGCCAGCAGCCGGCAGGGCGGCTCCTACGAGCAGTACTTC.

The chain uses TRBV11-1 and TRBJ1-5; D is ambiguous. V was pared by 2 bases and J by 2 bases, with 13 bases between. The CDR3 totals 16 residues. The germline gives CDR1 SGHAT, CDR2 FQDESV (reference sequence). As DNA, the CDR3 is TGTGCCAGCAGCTTACGGGTTTTTAGGGGCAATCAGCCCCAGCATTTT. Translating it yields CASSLRVFRGNQPQHF.

The chain recombines TRBV11-3 with TRBJ2-3, with D possibly TRBD2 on 5 matching bases. The V gene lost 4 bases and the J gene lost 6 bases, with 11 bases spanning the gap. The CDR3 has 13 amino acids. Germline-derived CDR1 and CDR2 are SGHNT and YENEEA. The DNA of the CDR3 is TGTGCCAGCAGCTCGGACTCATGGGATACGCAGTATTTT. Its translation is CASSSDSWDTQYF. The full variable domain, in which reference TRBV11-3 and TRBJ2-3 provide the parts outside the CDR3, is EAGVVQSPRYKIIEKKQPVAFWCNPISGHNTLYWYLQNLGQGPELLIRYENEEAVDDSQLPKDRFSAERLKGVDSTLKIQPAELGDSAVYLCASSSDSWDTQYFGPGTRLTVL.

V is TRBV10-3 and J is TRBJ2-7; possible D gene TRBD1, 6 bases. The germline gives CDR1 ENHRY, CDR2 SYGVKD. V was shortened by 7 bases and J by 4 bases, with 17 bases between the two germline ends. CDR3 length equals 14 residues. DNA for the CDR3: TGTGCCATCACACCGGGGCCGCAGGGGTACGAGCAGTACTTC. Translation: CAITPGPQGYEQYF.

The J gene is TRBJ2-7, the V gene TRBV23-1; D could derive from TRBD1 or TRBD2 (5 bases each). TRBV23-1 is known as an ORF, though its function is uncertain. Trimming cost V 8 bases and J 6 bases, with 17 bases left between them. The CDR3 has 13 residues. The chain's CDR3 is CASSPMGVVEQYF. CDR3 in DNA: TGCGCCAGCTCCCCTATGGGGGTTGTCGAGCAGTACTTC.

The chain uses TRBV27 and TRBJ1-1; TRBD1 matches at 7 bases. After removal of 1 base from V and 1 base from J, the junction contained 6 bases not matched to a gene. Germline V gives CDR1 MNHEY, CDR2 SMNVEV (reference sequence). This CDR3 region has 16 residues. In DNA form, the CDR3 reads TGTGCCAGCAGTTTATTGGACGGGGACAGGAACACTGAAGCTTTCTTT. The encoded protein is CASSLLDGDRNTEAFF.

The chain carries TRBV14 and TRBJ2-3; 7 positions agree with TRBD1. Germline CDR1 is SGHDN and CDR2 is FVKESK. This CDR3 is 16 amino acids long. With V trimmed by 10 bases and J by 0 bases, 13 bases remained unmatched. The CDR3 DNA reads as TGTGCCAAGCGCCTAGGGGGCGGATCTAGCACAGATACGCAGTATTTT. Its protein is CAKRLGGGSSTDTQYF.

This rearrangement joins TRBV7-6 to TRBJ2-5, with 8 bases matching TRBD1. CDR3 size: 16 residues. The trim removed 1 base at V and 6 bases at J, leaving 10 bases unmatched. Germline CDR1 SGHVS, CDR2 FNYEAQ. The CDR3 nucleotides read TGTGCCAGCAGCTTAGGCCGCAGGGGGCGCGAAAAGACCCAGTACTTC. Translated, it gives CASSLGRRGREKTQYF.

The chain carries TRBV19 and TRBJ1-2, with no clear D. Germline V gene data show CDR1 as LNHDA and CDR2 as SQIVND (reference sequence). The length of the CDR3 is 12 residues. V lost 7 bases to trimming and J lost 8 bases, with 14 bases between them. The CDR3 nucleotides read TGTGCCAGTAATGATCCCGTTGGCGGCTACACCTTC. This encodes CASNDPVGGYTF.

The rearrangement joins TRBV23-1 to TRBJ2-4; D remains ambiguous. TRBV23-1 is noted as an ORF with a role that remains uncertain. This CDR3 spans 18 amino acids. V was pared by 2 bases and J by 0 bases, with 17 bases between. For the CDR3, the DNA is TGCGCCAGCAGTCAAAACGGGCAGGTCGAGCAAGCCAAAAACATTCAGTACTTC. This translates into CASSQNGQVEQAKNIQYF.

J is TRBJ2-7 and V is TRBV18; possibly TRBD1 for D (5 bases). This CDR3 contains 13 residues. CDR1 KGHSH and CDR2 LQKENI come from the germline V gene. V lost 0 bases to trimming and J lost 4 bases, with 7 bases between them. The CDR3 here is CASSPPDNYEQYF. In DNA, the CDR3 is TGTGCCAGCTCACCACCGGACAATTACGAGCAGTACTTC.

V usage is TRBV5-1 and J usage is TRBJ2-5; 11 bases agree with TRBD2. CDR1 and CDR2 (germline): SGHRS, YFSETQ. There are 20 residues in the CDR3. V shed 0 bases, J shed 0 bases, and the junction held 13 bases outside the gene matches. This chain's CDR3 is CASSLAVATSGTIYQETQYF. The CDR3 nucleotides read TGCGCCAGCAGCTTGGCCGTGGCGACTAGCGGGACAATCTACCAAGAGACCCAGTACTTC.